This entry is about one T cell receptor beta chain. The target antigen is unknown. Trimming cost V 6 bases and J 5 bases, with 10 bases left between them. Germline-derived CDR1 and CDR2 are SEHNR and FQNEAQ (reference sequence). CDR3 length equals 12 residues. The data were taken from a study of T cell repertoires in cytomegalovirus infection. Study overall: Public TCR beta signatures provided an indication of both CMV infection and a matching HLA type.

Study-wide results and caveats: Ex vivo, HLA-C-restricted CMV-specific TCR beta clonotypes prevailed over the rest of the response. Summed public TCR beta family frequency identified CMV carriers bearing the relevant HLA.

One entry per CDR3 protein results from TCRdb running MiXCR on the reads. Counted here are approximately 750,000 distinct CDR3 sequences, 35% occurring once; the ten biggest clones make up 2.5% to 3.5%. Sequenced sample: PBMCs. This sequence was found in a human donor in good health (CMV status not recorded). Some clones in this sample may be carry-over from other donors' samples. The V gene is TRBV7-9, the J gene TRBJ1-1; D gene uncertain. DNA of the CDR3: TGTGCCAGCAGGGATGGGGTGACTGAAGCTTTCTTT. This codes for CASRDGVTEAFF.